The sequence of this T cell receptor (beta chain) was determined in a study of OX40 agonist ivuxolimab in advanced cancers. The ends were cut back, 8 bases at V and 3 bases at J, with 14 bases in the middle. This CDR3 is 13 amino acids long. CDR1 and CDR2 (germline): SGHVS, FQNEAQ. Patients were ineligible given autoimmune disease history or systemic immunosuppression. This table comes from immunoSEQ multiplex PCR, and its TCRdb copy is limited to in-frame clones, with some not included. The sample comprises 35,000 to 40,000 clones, about 89% of which are singletons, and approximately 45% rests with the top ten.

The chain links TRBV7-8 to TRBJ2-7; no firm D call. The sequencing here drew on CD4+ or CD8+ T cells sorted from blood, taken in a trial of the OX40 agonist ivuxolimab. The sequence was collected from an adult with an advanced solid tumor such as melanoma, head and neck, liver or kidney cancer. CDR3 sequence reads: CASGTALNYEQYF. In DNA form, the CDR3 reads TGTGCCAGCGGAACGGCGTTGAACTACGAGCAGTACTTC.